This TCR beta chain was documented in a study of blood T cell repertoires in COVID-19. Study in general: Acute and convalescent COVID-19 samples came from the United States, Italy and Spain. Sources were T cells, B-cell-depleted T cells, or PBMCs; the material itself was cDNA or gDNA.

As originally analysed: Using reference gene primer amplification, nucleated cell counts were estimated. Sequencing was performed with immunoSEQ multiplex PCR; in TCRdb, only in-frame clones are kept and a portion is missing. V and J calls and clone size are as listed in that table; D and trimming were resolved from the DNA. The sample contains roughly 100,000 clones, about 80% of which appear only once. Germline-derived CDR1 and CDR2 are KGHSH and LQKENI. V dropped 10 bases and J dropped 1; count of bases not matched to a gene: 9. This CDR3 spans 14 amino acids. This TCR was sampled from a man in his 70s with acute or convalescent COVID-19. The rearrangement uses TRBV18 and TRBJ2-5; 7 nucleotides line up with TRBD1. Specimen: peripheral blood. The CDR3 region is CATSTGTVQETQYF. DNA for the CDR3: TGTGCCACCTCGACCGGGACAGTCCAAGAGACCCAGTACTTC.